This is a list of T cell receptor beta chains from one sample in a study of control samples from healthy donors and cancer patients. Sequencing was performed with immunoSEQ multiplex PCR; in TCRdb, only in-frame clones are kept and a portion is missing. The repertoire has around 70,000 clones, 85% to 95% of them found once; the top ten carry about 2.7%. The sample comprised blood. The receptors were sampled from a woman aged 30 to 39 in good health. CDR3s include the opening cysteine and the closing phenylalanine or tryptophan. The D gene is left open where the match is weak. Size is omitted from some rows. Given values are once, few, many or a class for expanded clones.

d_call j_call v_call clone_size cdr3_aa cdr3_nt
NA TRBJ1-3 TRBV28 NA CASARARVGRGNTIYF TGTGCCAGCGCCCGCGCGCGGGTGGGGCGAGGAAACACCATATATTTT
NA TRBJ2-7 TRBV28 NA CASSLRTAGGFEQYF TGTGCCAGCAGTTTAAGGACAGCAGGGGGGTTCGAGCAGTACTTC
TRBD1 TRBJ1-1 TRBV28 NA CASKGGQGRKTEAFF TGTGCCAGCAAAGGGGGACAGGGGCGAAAAACTGAAGCTTTCTTT
NA TRBJ1-6 TRBV7-2 NA CASSPGGGRGHSPLHF TGTGCCAGCAGTCCCGGCGGGGGGAGAGGTCATTCACCCCTCCACTTT
NA TRBJ2-7 TRBV7-2 NA CASSFTHSSYEQYF TGTGCCAGCAGCTTCACACACTCCTCCTACGAGCAGTACTTC
TRBD1 TRBJ1-4 TRBV6-6 NA CASTNPGGSVNEKLFF TGTGCCAGCACCAATCCAGGGGGCTCCGTTAATGAAAAACTGTTTTTT
NA TRBJ1-2 TRBV5-1 NA CASGYPTGSDGYTF TGCGCCAGCGGATATCCGACAGGTTCTGATGGCTACACCTTC
TRBD2 TRBJ2-2 TRBV24-1 NA CATSDLGGENTGELFF TGTGCCACCAGTGATCTCGGGGGGGAGAACACCGGGGAGCTGTTTTTT
NA TRBJ1-5 TRBV19 NA CASSNGKISSNQPQHF TGTGCCAGTAGTAATGGGAAAATCTCTAGCAATCAGCCCCAGCATTTT
NA TRBJ2-5 TRBV5-5 NA CASSLAISVQETQYF TGTGCCAGCAGCTTGGCCATATCAGTCCAAGAGACCCAGTACTTC
TRBD2 TRBJ2-5 TRBV3-1/TRBV3-2 NA CASSHAAGGPGTQYF TGTGCCAGCAGCCATGCCGCGGGGGGCCCGGGGACCCAGTACTTC
NA TRBJ1-1 TRBV3-1/TRBV3-2 NA CASSHSRAGDTEAFF TGTGCCAGCAGCCATAGTCGGGCAGGCGACACTGAAGCTTTCTTT
TRBD1 TRBJ1-5 TRBV2 few CASTTTGRDNQPQHF TGTGCCAGCACTACGACAGGGCGGGACAATCAGCCCCAGCATTTT